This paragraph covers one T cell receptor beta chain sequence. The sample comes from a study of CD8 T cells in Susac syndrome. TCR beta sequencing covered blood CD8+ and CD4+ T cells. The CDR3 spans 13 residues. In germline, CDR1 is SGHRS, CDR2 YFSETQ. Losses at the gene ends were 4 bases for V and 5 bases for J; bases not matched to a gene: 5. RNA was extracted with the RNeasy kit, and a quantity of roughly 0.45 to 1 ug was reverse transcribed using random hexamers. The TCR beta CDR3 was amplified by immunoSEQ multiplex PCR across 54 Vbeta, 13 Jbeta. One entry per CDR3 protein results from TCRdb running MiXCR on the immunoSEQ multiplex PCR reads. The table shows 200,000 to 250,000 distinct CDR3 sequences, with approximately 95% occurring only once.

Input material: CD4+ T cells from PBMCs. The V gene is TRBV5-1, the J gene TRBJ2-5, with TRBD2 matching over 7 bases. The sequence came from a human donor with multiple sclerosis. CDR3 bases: TGCGCCAGCAGCCCGGGGGAGGGCGAGACCCAGTACTTC. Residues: CASSPGEGETQYF. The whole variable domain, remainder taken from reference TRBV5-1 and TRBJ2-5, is KAGVTQTPRYLIKTRGQQVTLSCSPISGHRSVSWYQQTPGQGLQFLFEYFSETQRNKGNFPGRFSGRQFSNSRSEMNVSTLELGDSALYLCASSPGEGETQYFGPGTRLLVL.